This TCR beta chain was profiled in a study of T cells after yellow fever vaccination. The TCR cDNA carried a universal primer site and UMIs from 5'RACE template switching. TCRdb fed the 5' RACE reads into MiXCR, producing one record per CDR3 protein. In the table there are about 170,000 distinct CDR3 sequences, around 10% of which are singletons. The germline V gene has CDR1 DFQATT and CDR2 SNEGSKA (reference sequence). Losses at the gene ends were 2 bases for V and 9 bases for J; bases not matched to a gene: 7. This CDR3 is built from 14 residues. This receptor was obtained from a man aged 18 to 29 who received the YFV17D yellow fever vaccine. The chain couples TRBV20-1 to TRBJ1-6, with 7 bases identical to TRBD1. The sequenced sample was CD8+ T cells sorted from PBMCs, obtained 15 days after the yellow fever booster vaccination. The DNA for the CDR3 is TGCAGTGCTAGAAGCACAGGGGACGGTTCACCCCTCCACTTT. It specifies CSARSTGDGSPLHF.